This entry lists 26 T cell receptor beta chains sequenced from one sample in a study of blood T cell repertoires in COVID-19. Clones were read by immunoSEQ multiplex PCR, and TCRdb kept only the in-frame ones, dropping some. Of 100,000 to 150,000 clones detected, over 75% appear once; the ten largest clones hold 4% to 5.5%. The source material was peripheral blood. The receptor source for this set is a woman aged 65 to 85 with acute or convalescent COVID-19.

The J gene is TRBJ2-5, the V gene TRBV20-1, with D perhaps TRBD1 (5 bases). V was trimmed by 3 bases and J by 4 bases, leaving 21 bases between them. The germline V gene has CDR1 DFQATT and CDR2 SNEGSKA (reference sequence). The CDR3 is 16 residues long. Here the CDR3 reads CSASFAGSRQGETQYF. The CDR3 DNA follows: TGCAGTGCTAGTTTTGCAGGGTCACGCCAAGGAGAGACCCAGTACTTC.

This chain connects TRBV11-3 to TRBJ1-6; D is possibly TRBD1 (5 bases). V lost 8 bases to trimming and J lost 7 bases, with 18 bases between them. Per germline, CDR1 SGHNT and CDR2 YENEEA. This CDR3 is 15 amino acids long. The CDR3 region has the DNA TGTGCCAGCGGCCGATTAGGGGCATCGAATTCACCCCTCCACTTT. Residues: CASGRLGASNSPLHF.

This clone was found once. The chain recombines TRBV10-3 with TRBJ2-7; a possible D gene is TRBD1 (6 bases). Germline values: CDR1 ENHRY, CDR2 SYGVKD. The V gene lost 0 bases and the J gene lost 2 bases, with 14 bases spanning the gap. This CDR3 has 16 residues. CDR3 coding DNA: TGTGCCATCAGTGAGTCGACTCTGGGGGCCGCCTACGAGCAGTACTTC. It specifies CAISESTLGAAYEQYF.

This sequence joins TRBV3-1 (or the pseudogene TRBV3-2) and TRBJ1-2, with 9 positions matching TRBD1. The CDR3 has 16 residues. Germline CDR1 LGHDT, CDR2 YNNKEL (reference sequence). The ends lost 4 bases at V and 4 bases at J; junction bases unmatched: 10. The CDR3 sequence: CASSRSGTGFTYGYTF. CDR3 DNA: TGTGCCAGCAGCCGGTCCGGGACAGGGTTTACCTATGGCTACACCTTC.

The chain combines TRBV4-3 with TRBJ2-2, with D perhaps TRBD1 (6 bases). There are 15 residues in the CDR3. V was cut by 2 bases and J by 4 bases, with 11 bases left in between. The germline V gene encodes CDR1 LGHNA and CDR2 YSLEER. CDR3 sequence reads: CASSQLQGGTGELFF. CDR3 DNA sequence: TGCGCCAGCAGCCAACTACAGGGTGGCACCGGGGAGCTGTTTTTT.

The CDR3 DNA reads as TGCGCCAGCAGCTTGGGGCCGGGACAGGGGGAAGGTGATACGCAGTATTTT. Amino acid sequence: CASSLGPGQGEGDTQYF. The chain employs TRBV5-1 and TRBJ2-3; 11 nucleotides agree with TRBD1. This CDR3 region has 17 residues. The V and J ends lost 0 bases and 6 bases, in that order; junction bases with no gene match: 9. Germline V lookup: CDR1 SGHRS, CDR2 YFSETQ.

This chain connects TRBV5-4 to TRBJ2-2, with D possibly TRBD2 on 6 matching bases. Per germline, CDR1 SGHNT and CDR2 YYREEE (reference sequence). The V and J ends lost 0 bases and 2 bases respectively, with 11 bases between them. CDR3 length: 16 residues. As DNA, the CDR3 is TGTGCCAGCAGCTTGGAACTAGCTGATAACACCGGGGAGCTGTTTTTT. It encodes CASSLELADNTGELFF.

The V and J genes are TRBV6-6 and TRBJ2-2, with 9 bases fitting TRBD1. The V gene's germline CDR1 is MNHNY and CDR2 SVGAGI (reference sequence). The CDR3 loop spans 15 amino acids. V gave up 6 bases and J gave up 5 bases; unmatched junction bases: 7. The CDR3 protein is CASRRDRARTGELFF. CDR3 in DNA: TGTGCCAGCAGACGGGACAGGGCAAGGACCGGGGAGCTGTTTTTT.

In this sample, this clone turned up a few times. V is TRBV7-9 and J is TRBJ1-4; 7 bases are a match to TRBD1. The V gene's germline CDR1 is SEHNR and CDR2 FQNEAQ (reference sequence). Losses at the gene ends were 6 bases for V and 3 bases for J; bases not matched to a gene: 10. The CDR3 spans 16 residues. CDR3 sequence (DNA): TGTGCCAGCAGTTACAGGGGAGACGGGGCTAATGAAAAACTGTTTTTT. Residues: CASSYRGDGANEKLFF.

CDR3 protein: CASSHNRGYYEQYF. CDR3 sequence (DNA): TGCGCCAGCAGCCATAACAGGGGTTACTACGAGCAGTACTTC. The rearrangement links TRBV4-3 to TRBJ2-7; 7 bases match TRBD1. With V trimmed by 3 bases and J by 3 bases, 5 bases remained unmatched. The CDR3 consists of 14 residues. Germline loops: CDR1 LGHNA, CDR2 YSLEER.

The chain has TRBV7-3 and TRBJ2-2; the match to TRBD1 covers 11 bases. Germline CDR1 is SGHTA and CDR2 is FQGTGA. The CDR3 loop spans 15 amino acids. With V trimmed by 4 bases and J by 7 bases, 5 bases remained unmatched. The CDR3 protein is CASSSGTGGHGELFF. CDR3 coding DNA: TGTGCCAGCAGCTCCGGGACAGGGGGTCACGGGGAGCTGTTTTTT.

This chain joins TRBV5-8 and TRBJ2-7, with 12 bases matching TRBD2. V lost 4 bases to trimming and J lost 5 bases; unmatched junction nucleotides: 4. The length of the CDR3 is 14 residues. CDR1 and CDR2 (germline): SGHTS, YDEGEE. The CDR3 sequence: CASSLLAGGHEQYV. The CDR3 DNA is TGTGCCAGCAGCCTACTAGCGGGGGGCCACGAGCAGTACGTC.

This rearrangement joins TRBV2 to TRBJ1-1; 10 bases match TRBD1. The CDR3 is made up of 15 amino acids. Germline lookup yields CDR1 SNHLY and CDR2 FYNNEI. V lost 5 bases and J lost 4; bases outside the gene matches: 7. CDR3 in amino acids: CASSPPGQGSTEAFF. CDR3 bases: TGTGCCAGCAGTCCTCCGGGACAGGGGTCCACTGAAGCTTTCTTT.

This clone was detected only a few times. The rearrangement uses TRBV27 and TRBJ1-2, with D possibly TRBD1 on 5 matching bases. The V and J ends lost 5 bases and 4 bases respectively, with 14 bases between them. Germline V gene sequence: CDR1 MNHEY, CDR2 SMNVEV (reference sequence). CDR3 length: 14 amino acids. The CDR3 reads CASSPTGMAYGYTF. The CDR3 DNA reads TGTGCCAGCAGTCCAACAGGTATGGCCTATGGCTACACCTTC.

The V call is TRBV20-1, the J call TRBJ2-7; maybe TRBD1 (5 bases). CDR1 is DFQATT and CDR2 is SNEGSKA in the germline V gene (reference sequence). Trimming took off 3 bases at V and 6 bases at J, with 9 bases between the two ends. The CDR3 sequence is 11 residues long. The CDR3 sequence: CSASSGFEQYV. CDR3 nucleotide sequence: TGCAGTGCTAGTTCAGGGTTCGAGCAGTACGTC.

This clone was observed a single time. This chain links TRBV19 with TRBJ1-1; TRBD1 is a possible D gene (5 bases). CDR3 length: 13 residues. V was clipped by 8 bases and J by 13 bases, with 23 bases between them. CDR1 is LNHDA, CDR2 SQIVND, per germline (reference sequence). The CDR3 loop is CASQDSGTVRVFF. The CDR3 nucleotides are TGTGCCAGTCAAGATTCCGGGACTGTCAGGGTTTTCTTT.

J is TRBJ1-1 and V is TRBV7-9; the D is unclear. CDR3 length equals 14 residues. V was shortened by 3 bases and J by 0 bases, with 8 bases between the two germline ends. Germline V CDR1 and CDR2: SEHNR, FQNEAQ (reference sequence). CDR3 region: CASSLAGMNTEAFF. Here the CDR3 DNA reads TGTGCCAGCAGCTTGGCAGGAATGAACACTGAAGCTTTCTTT.

This clone was picked up one time. The V and J genes are TRBV18 and TRBJ1-5; D not certain. The germline V gene has CDR1 KGHSH and CDR2 LQKENI. Deletions cut 5 bases from V and 4 bases from J, with 12 bases between. The CDR3 has 14 amino acids. This CDR3 reads CASSATRENQPQHF. CDR3 bases: TGTGCCAGCTCAGCGACAAGGGAGAATCAGCCCCAGCATTTT.

On this clone: The sample carries other DNA sequences with the same CDR3. The rearrangement links TRBV5-6 to TRBJ1-5, with 8 bases that match TRBD1. Losses at the gene ends were 5 bases for V and 6 bases for J; bases not matched to a gene: 4. There are 13 residues in the CDR3. Germline V lookup: CDR1 SGHDT, CDR2 YYEEEE. The CDR3 sequence is CASSSDRGQPQHF. In nucleotides, the CDR3 is TGTGCCAGCAGTTCTGACAGGGGTCAGCCCCAGCATTTT.

The J gene is TRBJ2-1, the V gene TRBV13, with 7 bases lining up with TRBD1. The ends lost 10 bases at V and 4 bases at J; junction bases unmatched: 7. Germline CDR1 PRHDT, CDR2 FYEKMQ (reference sequence). The CDR3 runs 13 residues. CDR3 residues: CATRGGLYNEQFF. The CDR3 DNA is TGTGCCACTCGAGGGGGCCTTTACAATGAGCAGTTCTTC. The full variable domain, completed using reference TRBV13 and TRBJ2-1, is AAGVIQSPRHLIKEKRETATLKCYPIPRHDTVYWYQQGPGQDPQFLISFYEKMQSDKGSIPDRFSAQQFSDYHSELNMSSLELGDSALYFCATRGGLYNEQFFGPGTRLTVL.

V and J are TRBV2 and TRBJ1-5; D is undetermined. This CDR3 has 13 residues. Germline lookup yields CDR1 SNHLY and CDR2 FYNNEI. The V and J ends lost 5 bases and 0 bases respectively, with 5 bases between them. The CDR3: CASSTYSNQPQHF. The CDR3 DNA reads as TGTGCCAGCAGTACATATAGCAATCAGCCCCAGCATTTT.

Only a few counts were recorded for this clone. The CDR3 sequence: CASSLSSNTEAFF. The CDR3 nucleotides read TGTGCCAGCAGCTTGAGCTCCAACACTGAAGCTTTCTTT. The V and J genes are TRBV7-9 and TRBJ1-1; D unresolved. Deletions cut 3 bases from V and 2 bases from J, with 7 bases between. Germline V lookup: CDR1 SEHNR, CDR2 FQNEAQ (reference sequence). The CDR3 has 13 residues.

The chain couples TRBV7-2 to TRBJ2-3, with 11 nucleotides matching TRBD2. The CDR3 is 16 amino acids. CDR1 is SGHTA and CDR2 is FQGNSA in the germline V gene. V shed 1 base and J 4 bases; nucleotides not matched to a gene: 4. CDR3 bases: TGTGCCAGCAGCTTAGTTAGCGGGGGGGCGGCAGATACGCAGTATTTT. As protein: CASSLVSGGAADTQYF. Based on the CDR3 plus reference TRBV7-2 and TRBJ2-3, the full variable domain is GAGVSQSPSNKVTEKGKDVELRCDPISGHTALYWYRQSLGQGLEFLIYFQGNSAPDKSGLPSDRFSAERTGGSVSTLTIQRTQQEDSAVYLCASSLVSGGAADTQYFGPGTRLTVL.

The V gene is TRBV7-6, the J gene TRBJ1-2, with TRBD1 matching 10 bases. J lost 7 bases, V lost 5 bases, and 13 bases had no gene match. Germline values: CDR1 SGHVS, CDR2 FNYEAQ. CDR3 length: 16 residues. CDR3 nucleotide sequence: TGTGCCAGCAGCCAACTTGCCGGGACAGGGGTTGTTGGCTACACCTTC. Translating gives CASSQLAGTGVVGYTF.

The V gene is TRBV7-8, the J gene TRBJ1-5; the match to TRBD1 covers 9 bases. CDR1 and CDR2 from the germline V gene are SGHVS and FQNEAQ. V trimming: 5 bases; J trimming: 0 bases; junction bases outside the gene matches: 5. The CDR3 has 16 amino acids. CDR3 coding DNA: TGTGCCAGCAGCGCCTACAGGGGGCCTAGCAATCAGCCCCAGCATTTT. Translated, it gives CASSAYRGPSNQPQHF.

This chain joins TRBV3-1 (or the pseudogene TRBV3-2) and TRBJ2-3; TRBD1 aligns across 7 bases. V shed 0 bases and J 2 bases; nucleotides not matched to a gene: 17. The germline gives CDR1 LGHDT, CDR2 YNNKEL (reference sequence). The CDR3 length is 20 residues. The CDR3 DNA reads as TGTGCCAGCAGCCAAGATCCGAAGGCCGACAGGGTCGGCATCACAGATACGCAGTATTTT. It is translated as CASSQDPKADRVGITDTQYF.